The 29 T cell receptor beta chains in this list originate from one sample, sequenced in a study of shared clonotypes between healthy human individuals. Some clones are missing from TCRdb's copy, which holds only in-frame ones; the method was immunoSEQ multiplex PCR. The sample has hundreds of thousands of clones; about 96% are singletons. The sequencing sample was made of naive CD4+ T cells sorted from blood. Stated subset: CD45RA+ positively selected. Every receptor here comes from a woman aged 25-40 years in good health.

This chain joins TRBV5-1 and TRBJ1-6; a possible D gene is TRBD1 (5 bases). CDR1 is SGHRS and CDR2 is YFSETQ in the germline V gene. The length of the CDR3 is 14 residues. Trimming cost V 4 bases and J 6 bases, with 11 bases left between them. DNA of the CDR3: TGCGCCAGCAGCGAGGGACGGTTTAATTCACCCCTCCACTTT. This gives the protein CASSEGRFNSPLHF.

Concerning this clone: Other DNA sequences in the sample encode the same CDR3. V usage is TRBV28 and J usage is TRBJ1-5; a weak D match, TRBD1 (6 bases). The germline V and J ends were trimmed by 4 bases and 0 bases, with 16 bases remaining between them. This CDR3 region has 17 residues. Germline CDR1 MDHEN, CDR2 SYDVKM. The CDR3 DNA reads TGTGCCAGCAGTTCAACCACTCAGGGGTATAGCAATCAGCCCCAGCATTTT. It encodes CASSSTTQGYSNQPQHF.

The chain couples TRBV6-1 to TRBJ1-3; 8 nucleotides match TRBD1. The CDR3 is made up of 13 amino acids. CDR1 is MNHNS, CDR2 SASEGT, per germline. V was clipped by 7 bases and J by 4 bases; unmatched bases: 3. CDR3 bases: TGTGCCAGCAACAGGGGGTCCGGAAACACCATATATTTT. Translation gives CASNRGSGNTIYF.

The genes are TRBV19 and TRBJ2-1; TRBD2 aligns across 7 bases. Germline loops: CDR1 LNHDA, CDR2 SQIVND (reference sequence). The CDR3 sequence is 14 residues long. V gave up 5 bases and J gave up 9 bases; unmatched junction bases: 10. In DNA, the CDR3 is TGTGCCAGTAGTTTACGGGGAGGGCCAGGTGAGCAGTTCTTC. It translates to CASSLRGGPGEQFF.

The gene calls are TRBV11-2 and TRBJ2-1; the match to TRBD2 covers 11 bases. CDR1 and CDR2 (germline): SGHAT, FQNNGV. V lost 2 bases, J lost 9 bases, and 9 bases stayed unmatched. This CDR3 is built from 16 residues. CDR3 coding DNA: TGTGCCAGCAGCTTATCTCCTAGCGGGAGGTCCGGTGAGCAGTTCTTC. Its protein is CASSLSPSGRSGEQFF.

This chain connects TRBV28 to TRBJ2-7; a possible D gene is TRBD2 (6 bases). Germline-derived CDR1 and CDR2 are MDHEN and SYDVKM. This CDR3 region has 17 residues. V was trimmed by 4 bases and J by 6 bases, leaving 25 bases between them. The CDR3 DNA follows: TGTGCCAGCAGTTCAGGGAGCGCTTTTGGACTATTCGCCGAGCAGTACTTC. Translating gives CASSSGSAFGLFAEQYF.

Here the CDR3 DNA reads TGTGCCAGCAGTAAGACCGCAGGGGGCTTGGATGGCTACACCTTC. It is translated as CASSKTAGGLDGYTF. The chain carries TRBV11-2 and TRBJ1-2, with TRBD1 identical over 8 bases. Germline assignment: CDR1 SGHAT and CDR2 FQNNGV. V trimming: 6 bases; J trimming: 6 bases; junction bases outside the gene matches: 12. The CDR3 spans 15 residues.

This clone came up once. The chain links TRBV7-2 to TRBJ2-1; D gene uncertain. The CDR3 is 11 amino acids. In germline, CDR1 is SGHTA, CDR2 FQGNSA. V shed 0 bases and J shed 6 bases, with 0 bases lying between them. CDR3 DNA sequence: TGTGCCAGCAGCTTAGCCAATGAGCAGTTCTTC. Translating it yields CASSLANEQFF.

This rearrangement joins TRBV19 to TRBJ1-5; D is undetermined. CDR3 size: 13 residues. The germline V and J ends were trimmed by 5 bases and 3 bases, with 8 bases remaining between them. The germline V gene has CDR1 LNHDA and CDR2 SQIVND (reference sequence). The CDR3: CASSYGFNQPQHF. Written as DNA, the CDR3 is TGTGCCAGTAGTTATGGGTTCAATCAGCCCCAGCATTTT.

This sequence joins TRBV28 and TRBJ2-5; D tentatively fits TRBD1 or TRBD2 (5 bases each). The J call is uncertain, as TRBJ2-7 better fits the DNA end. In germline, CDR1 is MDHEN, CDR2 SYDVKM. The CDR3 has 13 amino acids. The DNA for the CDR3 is TGTGCCAGCAGTTTAACGGGACCCTACGAGCAGTACTTC. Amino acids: CASSLTGPYEQYF.

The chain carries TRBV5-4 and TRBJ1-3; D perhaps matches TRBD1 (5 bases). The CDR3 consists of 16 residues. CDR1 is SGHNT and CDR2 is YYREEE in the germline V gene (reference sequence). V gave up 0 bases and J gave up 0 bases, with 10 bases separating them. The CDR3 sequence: CASSLGTQSSGNTIYF. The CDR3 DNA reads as TGTGCCAGCAGCTTGGGGACACAGAGCTCTGGAAACACCATATATTTT.

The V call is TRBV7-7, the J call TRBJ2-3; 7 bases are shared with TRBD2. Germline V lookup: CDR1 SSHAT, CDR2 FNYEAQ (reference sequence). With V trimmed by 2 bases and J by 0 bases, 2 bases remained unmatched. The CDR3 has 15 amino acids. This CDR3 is CASSLSGMSTDTQYF. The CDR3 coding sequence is TGTGCCAGCAGCTTAAGCGGGATGAGCACAGATACGCAGTATTTT.

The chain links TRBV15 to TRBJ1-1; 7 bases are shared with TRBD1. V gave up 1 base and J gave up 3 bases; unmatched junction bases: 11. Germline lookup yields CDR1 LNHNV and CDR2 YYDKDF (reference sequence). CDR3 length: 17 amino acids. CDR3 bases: TGTGCCACCAGCAGAGGGGGGAGGGGGCGAGCCGACACTGAAGCTTTCTTT. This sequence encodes CATSRGGRGRADTEAFF.

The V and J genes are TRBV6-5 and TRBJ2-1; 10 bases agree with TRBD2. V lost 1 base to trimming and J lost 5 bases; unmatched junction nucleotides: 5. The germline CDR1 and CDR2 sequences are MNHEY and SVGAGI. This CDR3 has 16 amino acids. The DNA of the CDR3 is TGTGCCAGCAGTTACTGGCTAGCGGGAGACCACAATGAGCAGTTCTTC. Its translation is CASSYWLAGDHNEQFF.

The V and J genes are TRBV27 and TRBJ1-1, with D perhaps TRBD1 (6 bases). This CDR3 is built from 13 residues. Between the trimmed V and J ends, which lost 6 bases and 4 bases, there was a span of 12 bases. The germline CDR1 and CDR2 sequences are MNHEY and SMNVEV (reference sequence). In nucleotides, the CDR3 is TGTGCCAGCAGGGCAACAGGGACCACTGAAGCTTTCTTT. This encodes CASRATGTTEAFF.

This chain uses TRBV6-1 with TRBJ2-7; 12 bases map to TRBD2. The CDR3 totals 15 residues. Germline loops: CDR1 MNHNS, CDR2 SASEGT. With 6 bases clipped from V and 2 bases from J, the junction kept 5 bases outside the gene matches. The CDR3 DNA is TGTGCCAGCAGAGACGGACTAGCGGGAACCTACGAGCAGTACTTC. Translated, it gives CASRDGLAGTYEQYF.

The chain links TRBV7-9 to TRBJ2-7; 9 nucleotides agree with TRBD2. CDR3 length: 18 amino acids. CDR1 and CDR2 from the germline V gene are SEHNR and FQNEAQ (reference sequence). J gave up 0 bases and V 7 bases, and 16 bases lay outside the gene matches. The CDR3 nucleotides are TGTGCCAGCATCCCCCCCTATGGGCTAGCGGGAAACTCCTACGAGCAGTACTTC. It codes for CASIPPYGLAGNSYEQYF.

This chain's CDR3 is CASSAGQGTNYGYTF. CDR3 nucleotide sequence: TGTGCCAGCAGCGCCGGACAGGGTACTAACTATGGCTACACCTTC. The chain combines TRBV5-5 with TRBJ1-2; 8 nucleotides match TRBD1. Germline-derived CDR1 and CDR2 are SGHKS and YYEKEE (reference sequence). This CDR3 region has 15 residues. The V and J ends lost 4 bases and 0 bases, in that order; junction bases with no gene match: 5.

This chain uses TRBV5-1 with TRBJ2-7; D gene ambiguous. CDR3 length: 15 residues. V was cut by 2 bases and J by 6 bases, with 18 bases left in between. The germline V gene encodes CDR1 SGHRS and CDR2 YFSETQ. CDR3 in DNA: TGCGCCAGCAGCTTCTCACCGGACCTCGGGCGCGAGCAGTACTTC. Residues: CASSFSPDLGREQYF.

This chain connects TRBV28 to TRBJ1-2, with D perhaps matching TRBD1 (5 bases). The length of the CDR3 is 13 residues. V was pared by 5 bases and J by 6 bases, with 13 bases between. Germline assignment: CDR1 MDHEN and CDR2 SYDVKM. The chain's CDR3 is CASSPQGRNGYTF. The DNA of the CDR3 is TGTGCCAGCAGTCCTCAGGGACGTAATGGCTACACCTTC.

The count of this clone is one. The CDR3 DNA is TGTGCCAGCAGCCGCGGACTTACTGGCAATCAGCCCCAGCATTTT. It specifies CASSRGLTGNQPQHF. J is TRBJ1-5 and V is TRBV2; D call uncertain. The V end was cut by 6 bases, the J end by 2 bases, with 14 bases between. The V gene's germline CDR1 is SNHLY and CDR2 FYNNEI. The CDR3 sequence is 15 residues long.

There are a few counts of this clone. This CDR3 is CASSQGLRGRGRHYGYTF. Here the CDR3 DNA reads TGCGCCAGCAGCCAAGGACTTCGGGGCAGGGGTAGGCACTATGGCTACACCTTC. The rearrangement joins TRBV4-1 to TRBJ1-2; possible D gene TRBD1, 6 bases. CDR3 size: 18 residues. Germline V CDR1 and CDR2: MGHRA, YSYEKL. The ends were cut back, 1 base at V and 3 bases at J, with 21 bases in the middle.

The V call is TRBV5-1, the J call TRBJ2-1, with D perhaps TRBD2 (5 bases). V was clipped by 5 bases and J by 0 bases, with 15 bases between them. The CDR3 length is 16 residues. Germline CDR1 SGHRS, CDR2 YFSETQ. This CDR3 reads CASSSDGDYSYNEQFF. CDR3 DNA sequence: TGCGCCAGCAGTTCGGACGGTGACTACTCCTACAATGAGCAGTTCTTC.

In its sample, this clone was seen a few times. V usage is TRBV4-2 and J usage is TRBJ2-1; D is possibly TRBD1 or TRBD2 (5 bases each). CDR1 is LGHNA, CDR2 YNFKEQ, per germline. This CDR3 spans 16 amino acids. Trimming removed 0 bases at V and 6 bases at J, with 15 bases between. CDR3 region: CASSQDLEGTGNEQFF. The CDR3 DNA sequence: TGTGCCAGCAGCCAAGATCTAGAAGGGACGGGCAATGAGCAGTTCTTC.

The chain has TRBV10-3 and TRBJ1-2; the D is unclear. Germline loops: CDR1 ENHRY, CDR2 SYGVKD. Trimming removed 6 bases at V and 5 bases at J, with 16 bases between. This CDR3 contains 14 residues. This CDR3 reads CAISEGPERYGYTF. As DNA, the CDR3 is TGTGCCATCAGCGAGGGCCCGGAGAGGTATGGCTACACCTTC.

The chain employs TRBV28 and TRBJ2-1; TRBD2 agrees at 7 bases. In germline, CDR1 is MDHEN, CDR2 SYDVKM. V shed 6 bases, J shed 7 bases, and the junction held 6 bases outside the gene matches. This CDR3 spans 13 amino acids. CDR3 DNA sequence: TGTGCCAGCAGCCGGGACTACAAAAATGAGCAGTTCTTC. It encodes CASSRDYKNEQFF.

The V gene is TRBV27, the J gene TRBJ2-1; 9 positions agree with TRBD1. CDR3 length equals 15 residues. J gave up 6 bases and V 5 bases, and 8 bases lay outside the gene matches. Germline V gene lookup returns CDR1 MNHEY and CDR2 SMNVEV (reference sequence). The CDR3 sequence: CASSRTGVIGNEQFF. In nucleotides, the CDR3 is TGTGCCAGCAGTCGGACAGGGGTGATAGGCAATGAGCAGTTCTTC.

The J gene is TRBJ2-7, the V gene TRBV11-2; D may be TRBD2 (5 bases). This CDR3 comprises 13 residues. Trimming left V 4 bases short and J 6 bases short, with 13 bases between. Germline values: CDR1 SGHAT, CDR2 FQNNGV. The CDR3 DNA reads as TGTGCCAGCAGCTCGACGGGAATGAGCGAGCAGTACTTC. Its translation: CASSSTGMSEQYF.

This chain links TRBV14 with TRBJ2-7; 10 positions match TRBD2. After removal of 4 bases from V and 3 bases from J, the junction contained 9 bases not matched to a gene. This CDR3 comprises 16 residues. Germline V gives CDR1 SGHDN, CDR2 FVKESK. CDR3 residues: CASSLGPSGSFYEQYF. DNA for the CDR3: TGTGCCAGCAGCCTAGGGCCTAGCGGGAGCTTCTACGAGCAGTACTTC.